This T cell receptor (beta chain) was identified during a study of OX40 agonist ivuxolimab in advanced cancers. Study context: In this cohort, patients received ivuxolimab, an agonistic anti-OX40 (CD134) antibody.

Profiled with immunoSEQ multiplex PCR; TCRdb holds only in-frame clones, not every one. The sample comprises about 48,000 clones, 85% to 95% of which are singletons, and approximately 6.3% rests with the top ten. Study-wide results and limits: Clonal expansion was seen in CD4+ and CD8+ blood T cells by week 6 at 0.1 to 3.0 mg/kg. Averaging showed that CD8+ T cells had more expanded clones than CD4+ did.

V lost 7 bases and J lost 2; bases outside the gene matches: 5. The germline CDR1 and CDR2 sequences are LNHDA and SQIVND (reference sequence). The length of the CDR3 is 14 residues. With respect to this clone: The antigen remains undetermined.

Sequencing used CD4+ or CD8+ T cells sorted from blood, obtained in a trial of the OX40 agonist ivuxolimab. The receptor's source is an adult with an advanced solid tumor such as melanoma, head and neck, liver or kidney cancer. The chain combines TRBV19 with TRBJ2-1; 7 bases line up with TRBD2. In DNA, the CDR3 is TGTGCCAGTAATATGGGGGGGACCTACAATGAGCAGTTCTTC. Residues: CASNMGGTYNEQFF.